Included here is one TCR beta chain sequence, with context. These data come from a study of technical replicates of blood from several donors. The CDR3 loop spans 14 amino acids. Looked up from germline, CDR1 is MRHNA and CDR2 is SNTAGT. V lost 2 bases, J lost 8 bases, and 3 bases stayed unmatched. Produced via immunoSEQ multiplex PCR; TCRdb's table is partial and in-frame only. The sample gives approximately 85,000 clones, 94% of which show up once; over 0.25% is in the top ten. The rearrangement joins TRBV6-4 to TRBJ1-4; TRBD1 agrees at 9 bases. Source material: T cells isolated from PBMCs. The clonotype originates from a human donor in good health. CDR3 amino acids: CASSDNRGREKLFF. The CDR3 DNA follows: TGTGCCAGCAGTGACAACAGGGGGCGCGAAAAACTGTTTTTT.